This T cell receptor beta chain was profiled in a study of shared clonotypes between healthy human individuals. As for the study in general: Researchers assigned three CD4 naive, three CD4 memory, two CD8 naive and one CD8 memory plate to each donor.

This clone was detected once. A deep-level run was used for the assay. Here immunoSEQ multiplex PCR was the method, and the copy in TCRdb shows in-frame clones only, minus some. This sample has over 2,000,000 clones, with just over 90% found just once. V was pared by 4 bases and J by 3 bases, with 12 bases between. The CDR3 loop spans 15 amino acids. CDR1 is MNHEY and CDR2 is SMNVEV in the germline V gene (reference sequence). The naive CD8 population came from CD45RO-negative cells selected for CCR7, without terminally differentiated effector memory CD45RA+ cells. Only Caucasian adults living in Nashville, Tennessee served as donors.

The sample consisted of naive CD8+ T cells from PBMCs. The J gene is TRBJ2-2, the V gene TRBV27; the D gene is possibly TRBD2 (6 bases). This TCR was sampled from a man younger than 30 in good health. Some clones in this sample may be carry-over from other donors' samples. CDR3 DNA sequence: TGTGCCAGCAGTTCCCCGGGAGAGGACACCGGGGAGCTGTTTTTT. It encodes CASSSPGEDTGELFF.